The 28 T cell receptor beta chains in this list originate from one sample, sequenced in a study of cytomegalovirus exposure and HLA in healthy donors. Profiling relied on immunoSEQ multiplex PCR, and the TCRdb table lists in-frame clones only, not all of them. The sample carries some 100,000 clones, 88% recorded once. The sequencing input was PBMCs. These receptors originate from a woman aged 18-35 years in good health and CMV-seronegative.

This clone was seen a single time. J is TRBJ1-2 and V is TRBV6-5; D perhaps matches TRBD1 (6 bases). Germline CDR1 and CDR2: MNHEY and SVGAGI. V lost 2 bases, J lost 4 bases, and 14 bases lay in between. This CDR3 has 15 amino acids. Here the CDR3 reads CASSYPGQGSYGYTF. CDR3 nucleotide sequence: TGTGCCAGCAGTTACCCGGGCCAGGGGAGCTATGGCTACACCTTC.

The V call is TRBV29-1, the J call TRBJ2-7; perhaps TRBD1 as D (5 bases). The V and J ends lost 7 bases and 0 bases respectively, with 13 bases between them. Germline-derived CDR1 and CDR2 are SQVTM and ANQGSEA. The CDR3 sequence is 13 residues long. CDR3 residues: CSATVESSYEQYF. The CDR3 nucleotides read TGCAGCGCGACAGTTGAGAGCTCCTACGAGCAGTACTTC.

The CDR3 sequence: CASSSGVRSNQPQHF. DNA for the CDR3: TGTGCCAGCAGCTCGGGGGTGCGAAGCAATCAGCCCCAGCATTTT. The chain couples TRBV28 to TRBJ1-5, with D possibly being TRBD1 (5 bases). Germline-derived CDR1 and CDR2 are MDHEN and SYDVKM. CDR3 size: 15 residues. With 6 bases removed from V and 1 base from J, the gap between germline ends came to 13 bases.

The chain recombines TRBV16 with TRBJ2-5, with D tentatively TRBD1 (6 bases). This CDR3 contains 15 residues. Germline CDR1 reads KGHSY; CDR2 reads FQNENV. Trimming shortened V by 6 bases and J by 2 bases, and 16 bases separated the two germline ends. CDR3 in DNA: TGTGCCAGCAGTCAAAAACAGGGTGCACAAGAGACCCAGTACTTC. This codes for CASSQKQGAQETQYF.

This rearrangement joins TRBV9 to TRBJ2-2; D unclear. This CDR3 has 15 residues. The V gene lost 3 bases and the J gene lost 4 bases, with 13 bases spanning the gap. CDR1 and CDR2 (germline): SGDLS, YYNGEE. The CDR3 nucleotides read TGTGCCAGCAGCGCCGGGTCAAGCGCCACCGGGGAGCTGTTTTTT. Translating gives CASSAGSSATGELFF.

This sequence joins TRBV5-1 and TRBJ2-5; 9 bases are shared with TRBD2. Germline V gene data show CDR1 as SGHRS and CDR2 as YFSETQ. The CDR3 is 14 amino acids. V trimming: 2 bases; J trimming: 5 bases; junction bases outside the gene matches: 4. The CDR3 DNA sequence: TGCGCCAGCAGCTTAGCTAGCGGGGTGGAGACCCAGTACTTC. It is translated as CASSLASGVETQYF.

This chain joins TRBV6-1 and TRBJ2-3, with D perhaps matching TRBD1 (7 bases). The CDR3 extends over 15 amino acids. Between the trimmed V and J ends, which lost 2 bases and 5 bases, there was a span of 14 bases. CDR1 MNHNS and CDR2 SASEGT come from the germline V gene. The CDR3 sequence: CASSESQGGQDTQYF. The CDR3 DNA is TGTGCCAGCAGTGAAAGCCAGGGGGGTCAAGATACGCAGTATTTT.

The genes are TRBV5-6 and TRBJ2-5; the D is unclear. Trimming shortened V by 1 base and J by 4 bases, and 8 bases separated the two germline ends. Germline V gene lookup returns CDR1 SGHDT and CDR2 YYEEEE. This CDR3 comprises 13 residues. CDR3 region: CASSLHQVETQYF. The CDR3 DNA reads TGTGCCAGCAGCTTGCATCAGGTAGAGACCCAGTACTTC.

This chain's CDR3 is CASSRMPTGYEQYF. In nucleotides, the CDR3 is TGTGCCAGCAGCCGTATGCCAACAGGCTACGAGCAGTACTTC. V and J are TRBV27 and TRBJ2-7; tentative D call: TRBD1 (5 bases). CDR3 length: 14 amino acids. Germline CDR1 MNHEY, CDR2 SMNVEV (reference sequence). Trimming pared 6 bases from V and 3 bases from J, leaving 15 bases between.

The V call is TRBV7-2, the J call TRBJ1-2; D uncertain. The CDR3 consists of 12 residues. CDR1 is SGHTA and CDR2 is FQGNSA in the germline V gene. V was trimmed by 2 bases and J by 5 bases, leaving 6 bases between them. CDR3 DNA: TGTGCCAGCAGCTTACTCTTATATGGCTACACCTTC. This codes for CASSLLLYGYTF.

The chain carries TRBV7-3 and TRBJ2-1; 11 nucleotides match TRBD2. V gave up 5 bases and J gave up 3 bases; unmatched junction bases: 6. The germline V gene has CDR1 SGHTA and CDR2 FQGTGA. The CDR3 runs to 16 residues. The CDR3 bases are TGTGCCAGCAGCAAAGGAGGGACTAGCGGCTACAATGAGCAGTTCTTC. This sequence encodes CASSKGGTSGYNEQFF.

This clone has a single count. The rearrangement links TRBV10-3 to TRBJ2-5, with D tentatively TRBD2 (7 bases). This CDR3 has 14 residues. V gave up 0 bases and J gave up 7 bases, with 12 bases separating them. Germline lookup yields CDR1 ENHRY and CDR2 SYGVKD. The CDR3 spells CAISESSGGGTQYF. In nucleotides, the CDR3 is TGTGCCATCAGTGAGTCGTCGGGGGGCGGGACCCAGTACTTC.

The genes are TRBV11-2 and TRBJ2-5; TRBD2 aligns across 8 bases. The CDR3 has 13 amino acids. Trimming removed 6 bases from V and 5 bases from J; junction bases left unmatched: 5. Per the germline V gene, CDR1 is SGHAT and CDR2 is FQNNGV. CDR3 loop: CASRGLGRETQYF. The CDR3 bases are TGTGCCAGCAGGGGACTAGGCCGGGAGACCCAGTACTTC. Full variable domain (remainder filled in from reference TRBV11-2 and TRBJ2-5): EAGVAQSPRYKIIEKRQSVAFWCNPISGHATLYWYQQILGQGPKLLIQFQNNGVVDDSQLPKDRFSAERLKGVDSTLKIQPAKLEDSAVYLCASRGLGRETQYFGPGTRLLVL.

This chain connects TRBV5-6 to TRBJ2-5, with D possibly being TRBD1 (6 bases). Trimming took 0 bases from V and 5 from J, leaving 14 bases between them. The CDR3 loop spans 15 amino acids. Germline-derived CDR1 and CDR2 are SGHDT and YYEEEE. CDR3 bases: TGTGCCAGCAGCTTGGATTACAGGGCTTGGGAGACCCAGTACTTC. This sequence encodes CASSLDYRAWETQYF.

This chain joins TRBV29-1 and TRBJ2-3; D might be TRBD2 (6 bases). This CDR3 is 17 amino acids long. The V end was cut by 0 bases, the J end by 0 bases, with 16 bases between. The germline CDR1 and CDR2 sequences are SQVTM and ANQGSEA. The CDR3 DNA follows: TGCAGCGTTGAAGATCAAGGGGTTGGAGGGAGCACAGATACGCAGTATTTT. Translated: CSVEDQGVGGSTDTQYF.

The rearrangement uses TRBV18 and TRBJ1-2; 7 bases map to TRBD1. Trimming took 3 bases from V and 4 from J; bases not matched to a gene: 5. This CDR3 contains 14 residues. Germline V gives CDR1 KGHSH, CDR2 LQKENI. The DNA of the CDR3 is TGTGCCAGCTCACCCCAGGGGGATGGCTATGGCTACACCTTC. This gives the protein CASSPQGDGYGYTF.

The chain carries TRBV2 and TRBJ1-1; possibly TRBD1 for D (6 bases). V lost 8 bases and J 6 bases, leaving 16 bases between the germline ends. The germline CDR1 and CDR2 sequences are SNHLY and FYNNEI. CDR3 length equals 13 residues. The DNA of the CDR3 is TGTGCCAGCGGGGGCGTCCCCCAGCCTGAAGCTTTCTTT. This codes for CASGGVPQPEAFF.

The chain links TRBV6-1 to TRBJ2-7; the D gene is possibly TRBD1 (6 bases). Per germline, CDR1 MNHNS and CDR2 SASEGT. V was cut by 8 bases and J by 4 bases, with 21 bases left in between. The CDR3 spans 15 residues. CDR3 nucleotides: TGTGCCAGCCGGTTCCACAGGGCCGAGGGTTACGAGCAGTACTTC. As protein: CASRFHRAEGYEQYF.

Turning to this clone: Other DNA sequences in the sample encode the same CDR3. The chain employs TRBV28 and TRBJ1-3; D is ambiguous. Germline CDR1 is MDHEN and CDR2 is SYDVKM. The ends were cut back, 3 bases at V and 0 bases at J, with 9 bases in the middle. CDR3 length: 15 residues. CDR3 DNA sequence: TGTGCCAGCAGTTTTAACCGCGACTCTGGAAACACCATATATTTT. Residues: CASSFNRDSGNTIYF.

This chain joins TRBV4-3 and TRBJ2-1; the match to TRBD1 covers 11 bases. V lost 4 bases and J lost 8; bases outside the gene matches: 4. Germline V gene lookup returns CDR1 LGHNA and CDR2 YSLEER. This CDR3 spans 14 amino acids. CDR3 bases: TGCGCCAGCAGCCTGGACAGGGGGCGGCATGAGCAGTTCTTC. This encodes CASSLDRGRHEQFF.

This chain joins TRBV28 and TRBJ1-5, with 9 bases that match TRBD1. The CDR3 loop spans 16 amino acids. V dropped 7 bases and J dropped 4; count of bases not matched to a gene: 11. Germline V gives CDR1 MDHEN, CDR2 SYDVKM. Here the CDR3 DNA reads TGTGCCAGCAATCCGTGGGTAGGACAGGGGAATCAGCCCCAGCATTTT. Translation gives CASNPWVGQGNQPQHF.

The chain is built from TRBV2 and TRBJ1-5; TRBD1 matches at 10 bases. The germline gives CDR1 SNHLY, CDR2 FYNNEI. The CDR3 is 16 amino acids. V lost 6 bases, J lost 5 bases, and 10 bases stayed unmatched. The CDR3 region is CASRDNLGQGYQPQHF. CDR3 coding DNA: TGTGCCAGCAGAGACAACCTGGGACAGGGGTATCAGCCCCAGCATTTT.

This clone has a handful of counts. J is TRBJ2-7 and V is TRBV27; 10 nucleotides line up with TRBD1. The CDR3 has 14 residues. V lost 4 bases and J lost 2; bases outside the gene matches: 2. Germline assignment: CDR1 MNHEY and CDR2 SMNVEV (reference sequence). The CDR3 sequence is CASSYGQGAYEQYF. The CDR3 DNA reads as TGTGCCAGCAGTTACGGACAGGGGGCCTACGAGCAGTACTTC.

This clone was picked up one time. The chain is built from TRBV5-4 and TRBJ1-1; TRBD1 is a possible D gene (5 bases). V shed 3 bases and J shed 1 base, with 19 bases lying between them. The CDR3 has 17 amino acids. From germline, CDR1 is SGHNT and CDR2 YYREEE (reference sequence). The CDR3: CASSSKLGGGANTEAFF. Written as DNA, the CDR3 is TGTGCCAGCAGCTCGAAGCTGGGTGGCGGGGCGAACACTGAAGCTTTCTTT.

The V call is TRBV19, the J call TRBJ2-7; TRBD1 matches at 12 bases. CDR1 and CDR2 (germline): LNHDA, SQIVND (reference sequence). This CDR3 contains 15 residues. V was pared by 5 bases and J by 3 bases, with 5 bases of the junction left unmatched. The CDR3: CASSQGQGASYEQYF. CDR3 coding DNA: TGTGCCAGTAGTCAGGGACAGGGGGCAAGCTACGAGCAGTACTTC.

J is TRBJ1-5 and V is TRBV28, with no clear D. There are 14 residues in the CDR3. V dropped 3 bases and J dropped 4 bases, with 10 bases sitting between them. Germline CDR1 is MDHEN and CDR2 is SYDVKM. The CDR3 loop reads CASSFAGLNQPQHF. CDR3 bases: TGTGCCAGCAGTTTTGCGGGGTTGAATCAGCCCCAGCATTTT.

The gene calls are TRBV19 and TRBJ2-7; 9 bases fit TRBD1. V was pared by 6 bases and J by 3 bases, with 9 bases of the junction left unmatched. Per the germline V gene, CDR1 is LNHDA and CDR2 is SQIVND (reference sequence). This CDR3 contains 15 residues. CDR3 loop: CASSPGTGKYYEQYF. The CDR3 DNA reads as TGTGCCAGTAGCCCGGGGACAGGGAAATACTACGAGCAGTACTTC.

The chain links TRBV28 to TRBJ1-5, with 7 bases that match TRBD1. Unmatched junction bases numbered 7, after V lost 2 bases and J lost 3 bases. Germline CDR1 and CDR2: MDHEN and SYDVKM. The CDR3 is made up of 16 amino acids. This CDR3 is CASSLTLGTDNQPQHF. Here the CDR3 DNA reads TGTGCCAGCAGTTTAACCCTTGGGACAGACAATCAGCCCCAGCATTTT.